Listed below are T cell receptor beta chains from one sample, sequenced in a study of chemoradiotherapy in HPV16-positive cancers. The table came from immunoSEQ multiplex PCR; TCRdb's copy has only in-frame clones and leaves some out. The sample shows under 25,000 clones, roughly 80% of them seen only once. Sequences were derived from blood, sampled from a patient who underwent chemoradiotherapy. These receptors were taken from a human donor with HPV-associated anogenital cancer. CDR3s include the opening cysteine and the closing phenylalanine or tryptophan. D genes are given only for firm matches. Clone size, where shown, is once, few, many, or a class for clones that have expanded.

-,TRBJ2-7,-,TRBV5-1,TGCGCCAGCAACACCGGGACACAAGCCTACGAGCAGTACTTC,CASNTGTQAYEQYF
-,TRBJ1-2,-,TRBV4-2,TGTGCCAGCAGCCAAGACCCCCAGGCGGGAGGTAGCTACACCTTC,CASSQDPQAGGSYTF
few,TRBJ2-6,TRBD1,TRBV7-9,TGTGCCACGCGACAGGGGGTTCCTGGGGCCAACGTCCTGACTTTC,CATRQGVPGANVLTF
-,TRBJ2-2,-,TRBV19,TGTGCCATTACTCCCCAACCCGGGACCGGGGAGCTGTTTTTT,CAITPQPGTGELFF
-,TRBJ2-7,TRBD2,TRBV5-6,TGTGCCAGCAGCCCTGGACTAGCGGTCCCTGGGGCCTCCTACGAGCAGTACTTC,CASSPGLAVPGASYEQYF
-,TRBJ2-2,-,TRBV5-1,TGCGCCAGCAACTTGGTAGCGTCCCAGAGGACCGGGGAGCTGTTTTTT,CASNLVASQRTGELFF
-,TRBJ2-1,TRBD2,TRBV27,TGTGCCAGCAGGGCACTAGCGGGGTTATCCTACAATGAGCAGTTCTTC,CASRALAGLSYNEQFF
-,TRBJ1-2,-,TRBV7-8,TGTGCCAGCAGCTTCGAAGATTTGAGAGGGCTTTGGTATGGCTACACCTTC,CASSFEDLRGLWYGYTF
-,TRBJ2-2,-,TRBV14,TGTGCCAGCAGCCGTGTCTACACCGGGGAGCTGTTTTTT,CASSRVYTGELFF
-,TRBJ1-2,-,TRBV2,TGTGCCAGCAGTGATGCGGGGCAGGCCGTCTATGGCTACACCTTC,CASSDAGQAVYGYTF
-,TRBJ2-7,-,TRBV7-9,TGTGCCAGCAGCTTAGAATGGCCAGCCGGCGAGCAGTACTTC,CASSLEWPAGEQYF
once,TRBJ2-7,-,TRBV18,TGTGCCAGCTCACCACCGACCCCCGAGCAGTACTTC,CASSPPTPEQYF
-,TRBJ1-1,-,TRBV6-5,TGTGCCAGCAGTTACTCCTTTAGGGTACACACTGAAGCTTTCTTT,CASSYSFRVHTEAFF
-,TRBJ2-7,TRBD1,TRBV10-3,TGTGCCATCAGATCGGGACAGAACGACTACGAGCAGTACTTC,CAIRSGQNDYEQYF
-,TRBJ2-5,-,TRBV11-2,TGTGCCAGCAGCTGGGCGGCGGGGCAAGAGACCCAGTACTTC,CASSWAAGQETQYF
few,TRBJ2-3,TRBD1,TRBV6-4,TGTGCCAGCAGTACAGGGGTTGAATCCACAGATACGCAGTATTTT,CASSTGVESTDTQYF
-,TRBJ2-2,-,TRBV19,TGTGCCGGGCGGACAGCTTTAAACACCGGGGAGCTGTTTTTT,CAGRTALNTGELFF
-,TRBJ1-1,TRBD1,TRBV19,TGTGCCAGTAGGGAAACAGGGGGTGGAACTGAAGCTTTCTTT,CASRETGGGTEAFF
-,TRBJ1-5,-,TRBV28,TGTGCCAGCAGTACCATAGGGACGGTTTATAGCAATCAGCCCCAGCATTTT,CASSTIGTVYSNQPQHF
-,TRBJ1-1,-,TRBV29-1,TGCAGCGTTCGGGACGGAGGGAACCCTGAAGCTTTCTTT,CSVRDGGNPEAFF
-,TRBJ2-3,-,TRBV5-4,TGTGCCAGCAGCTGGGGGGCGGGGGCAGATACGCAGTATTTT,CASSWGAGADTQYF
-,TRBJ1-2,-,TRBV4-1,TGCGCCAGCAGCCCCATGGAATCGACAGTCTATGGCTACACCTTC,CASSPMESTVYGYTF
-,TRBJ1-5,TRBD1,TRBV2,TGTGCCAGCAGACCCGGGACAGGGCGAGATCAGCCCCAGCATTTT,CASRPGTGRDQPQHF
-,TRBJ1-4,TRBD1,TRBV2,TGTGCCAGCAGTCAAACGACAGGGGGTAATGAAAAACTGTTTTTT,CASSQTTGGNEKLFF
once,TRBJ2-2,-,TRBV5-1,TGCGCCAGCAGCTTGGTACAGCAAATCACCGGGGAGCTGTTTTTT,CASSLVQQITGELFF
-,TRBJ1-5,-,TRBV19,TGTGCCAGTAGTATAGAAGGTGGGACGGATAGCAATCAGCCCCAGCATTTT,CASSIEGGTDSNQPQHF
-,TRBJ2-5,-,TRBV5-1,TGCGCCAGCAGCCCGATTACAGGGAGACAGACCCAGTACTTC,CASSPITGRQTQYF
-,TRBJ2-6,-,TRBV5-1,TGCGCCAGCAGCTTCGGGGCAGGGAGTTCGGGGGCCAACGTCCTGACTTTC,CASSFGAGSSGANVLTF
-,TRBJ1-4,-,TRBV6-6,TGTGCCAGCAGGAAAGGAGCAACTAATGAAAAACTGTTTTTT,CASRKGATNEKLFF
-,TRBJ1-2,-,TRBV7-9,TGTGCCAGCAGCGTCAATTTCCTGACGAACTATGGCTACACCTTC,CASSVNFLTNYGYTF
-,TRBJ1-2,-,TRBV28,TGTGCCAGCAGTTTCATCTGGTCAAACACAAAAGGCTATGGCTACACCTTC,CASSFIWSNTKGYGYTF
-,TRBJ2-7,TRBD1,TRBV5-1,TGCGCCAGCAGCTCCTTGCCGGGACAGCCCTCCTACGAGCAGTACTTC,CASSSLPGQPSYEQYF
-,TRBJ1-2,-,TRBV11-2,TGTGCCAGCAATTCACGGGACATGGGGGGCTACACCTTC,CASNSRDMGGYTF
-,TRBJ2-7,-,TRBV7-9,TGTGCCAGCAGCTTACGTAGTGGGTCAGGTGAGCAGTACTTC,CASSLRSGSGEQYF
-,TRBJ1-1,TRBD1,TRBV13,TGTGCCAGCAGCTTCCTACAGGGTGGGACAGGGGTCACTGAAGCTTTCTTT,CASSFLQGGTGVTEAFF
few,TRBJ2-7,-,TRBV18,TGTGCCAGCTCACCACCGGAATTCGGCGAGCAGTACTTC,CASSPPEFGEQYF
few,TRBJ1-1,-,TRBV5-6,TGTGCCAGCAGCATACTCAGGGGAGAGACCAACACTGAAGCTTTCTTT,CASSILRGETNTEAFF